The clone carrying this T cell receptor beta chain was detected ten times or more. No antigen is known for it. These data originate in a study of T cells after yellow fever vaccination. Study results and caveats: Only a minor proportion of clonotypes was detected across both CD4 and CD8 compartments.

The ends were cut back, 1 base at V and 5 bases at J, with 11 bases in the middle. The CDR3 covers 14 residues. Germline CDR1 reads SGHTA; CDR2 reads FQGNSA. TCRdb ran MiXCR on the 5' RACE reads and lists one entry per CDR3 protein. The sample comprises around 330,000 distinct CDR3 sequences, roughly 3.5% of which are singletons, and around 24% rests with the top ten. The sequence came from a man aged 18 to 29 who received the YFV17D yellow fever vaccine. The chain joins TRBV7-2 to TRBJ2-5; D is unclear. The specimen comprised PBMCs, sampled on the day of the yellow fever booster vaccination. The CDR3 sequence: CASSLGAAFETQYF. The CDR3 nucleotides read TGTGCCAGCAGCTTAGGGGCTGCATTTGAGACCCAGTACTTC.